These 30 T cell receptor beta chains came from one sample sequenced in a study of blood T cell repertoires in COVID-19. Clones were read by immunoSEQ multiplex PCR, and TCRdb kept only the in-frame ones, dropping some. The sample has roughly 150,000 clones, around three quarters seen once; the top ten hold around 20%. Sequencing was carried out using PBMCs or T cells enriched from blood (not recorded which). These receptors were obtained from a woman aged 70-85 years in a cohort exposed to, infected with or recovered from COVID-19 (not recorded which).

The rearrangement joins TRBV5-1 to TRBJ1-4; TRBD1 matches 9 bases. Losses at the gene ends were 1 base for V and 4 bases for J; bases not matched to a gene: 20. Germline V gene data show CDR1 as SGHRS and CDR2 as YFSETQ. The CDR3 totals 21 residues. The CDR3, as DNA: TGCGCCAGCAGCTTGTTCATCAGCGGGAACAGGGGGCGCGAGGGTAATGAAAAACTGTTTTTT. This codes for CASSLFISGNRGREGNEKLFF.

The V call is TRBV20-1, the J call TRBJ2-1, with 11 bases fitting TRBD2. CDR1 and CDR2 (germline): DFQATT, SNEGSKA (reference sequence). V lost 3 bases to trimming and J lost 7 bases; unmatched junction nucleotides: 17. The length of the CDR3 is 18 residues. This CDR3 is CSASGIIPGLAATNEQFF. The CDR3 region has the DNA TGCAGTGCTAGTGGAATAATACCGGGACTAGCGGCTACGAATGAGCAGTTCTTC.

This chain joins TRBV6-1 and TRBJ1-5; TRBD1 matches 8 bases. V dropped 2 bases and J dropped 6; count of bases not matched to a gene: 3. The CDR3 is 14 residues long. CDR1 is MNHNS and CDR2 is SASEGT in the germline V gene. CDR3 sequence (DNA): TGTGCCAGCAGTGAATCAGGGGGCCGTCAGCCCCAGCATTTT. It codes for CASSESGGRQPQHF.

The rearrangement uses TRBV19 and TRBJ1-1, with a possible D match to TRBD1 (5 bases). Germline V gene sequence: CDR1 LNHDA, CDR2 SQIVND (reference sequence). The CDR3 is 14 residues long. Trimming took 6 bases from V and 5 from J, leaving 16 bases between them. CDR3 amino acids: CASSPPGGWTEAFF. DNA of the CDR3: TGTGCCAGTAGCCCCCCGGGGGGTTGGACTGAAGCTTTCTTT.

The rearrangement joins TRBV11-3 to TRBJ1-2; D is uncertain. V gave up 3 bases and J gave up 4 bases, with 6 bases separating them. The CDR3 runs to 12 residues. In germline, CDR1 is SGHNT, CDR2 YENEEA. The CDR3 DNA is TGTGCCAGCAGCTTTAACAGCTATGGCTACACCTTC. The encoded protein is CASSFNSYGYTF.

The rearrangement uses TRBV3-1 (or the pseudogene TRBV3-2) and TRBJ2-5; the D gene is possibly TRBD2 (6 bases). Germline CDR1 and CDR2: LGHDT and YNNKEL (reference sequence). V was clipped by 4 bases and J by 5 bases, with 11 bases between them. The CDR3 is 13 amino acids. CDR3 residues: CASSRGGAETQYF. The CDR3, as DNA: TGTGCCAGCAGCCGGGGAGGTGCCGAGACCCAGTACTTC.

V and J are TRBV24-1 and TRBJ2-1; 7 nucleotides match TRBD1. The V gene's germline CDR1 is KGHDR and CDR2 SFDVKD. The V gene end was trimmed by 5 bases and the J gene end by 1 base; junction bases not matched to a gene: 10. This CDR3 spans 17 amino acids. The CDR3 spells CATSGSLGTASYNEQFF. In DNA, the CDR3 is TGTGCCACCAGTGGCTCTCTCGGGACAGCTTCCTACAATGAGCAGTTCTTC.

This clone was observed a few times. The gene calls are TRBV18 and TRBJ1-4; unclear D gene. Germline V CDR1 and CDR2: KGHSH, LQKENI. V was clipped by 3 bases and J by 8 bases, with 10 bases between them. The CDR3 extends over 13 amino acids. The CDR3, as DNA: TGTGCCAGCTCACCCTCCTTCCAGGAAAAACTGTTTTTT. This codes for CASSPSFQEKLFF.

CDR3 in amino acids: CASSLLSSTYYEQYF. The CDR3 region has the DNA TGTGCCAGCAGCTTGTTGTCCTCGACTTACTACGAGCAGTACTTC. The rearrangement joins TRBV5-5 to TRBJ2-7; no firm D call. Germline CDR1 and CDR2: SGHKS and YYEKEE (reference sequence). The CDR3 is 15 amino acids. V was clipped by 1 base and J by 3 bases, with 14 bases between them. Full variable domain (remainder filled in from reference TRBV5-5 and TRBJ2-7): DAGVTQSPTHLIKTRGQQVTLRCSPISGHKSVSWYQQVLGQGPQFIFQYYEKEERGRGNFPDRFSARQFPNYSSELNVNALLLGDSALYLCASSLLSSTYYEQYFGPGTRLTVT.

The chain couples TRBV11-2 to TRBJ1-4, with a possible D match to TRBD1 (6 bases). Germline-derived CDR1 and CDR2 are SGHAT and FQNNGV. The CDR3 runs to 15 residues. The germline V and J ends were trimmed by 5 bases and 1 base, with 11 bases remaining between them. CDR3 protein: CASSPLQGTNEKLFF. The CDR3, as DNA: TGTGCCAGCAGCCCACTACAGGGAACTAATGAAAAACTGTTTTTT.

The sample holds a few counts of this clone. V gene TRBV5-4 combines with J gene TRBJ2-7, with 11 bases aligning to TRBD2. The trim removed 3 bases at V and 3 bases at J, leaving 2 bases unmatched. The CDR3 is 14 residues long. Germline-derived CDR1 and CDR2 are SGHNT and YYREEE (reference sequence). CDR3 amino acids: CASSYGTSGYEQYF. The CDR3 DNA reads TGTGCCAGCAGCTACGGGACTAGCGGCTACGAGCAGTACTTC.

The chain has TRBV7-2 and TRBJ1-5; D unclear. The CDR3 totals 14 residues. V lost 5 bases and J lost 0, with 8 bases in between. Germline CDR1 SGHTA, CDR2 FQGNSA. The CDR3 here is CASSPYLSNQPQHF. In DNA form, the CDR3 reads TGTGCCAGCAGCCCGTATCTTAGCAATCAGCCCCAGCATTTT.

The V call is TRBV12-3 or TRBV12-4, the J call TRBJ2-7, with 7 bases fitting TRBD1. The J segment lost 6 bases and the V segment lost 6 bases, leaving 8 bases of the junction unmatched. This CDR3 is built from 13 residues. The chain's CDR3 is CASSTQGFGEQYF. The CDR3, as DNA: TGTGCCAGCAGCACACAGGGGTTTGGCGAGCAGTACTTC.

V gene TRBV7-9 combines with J gene TRBJ2-2; D is ambiguous. Trimming took 3 bases from V and 7 from J, leaving 6 bases between them. Germline lookup yields CDR1 SEHNR and CDR2 FQNEAQ (reference sequence). The CDR3 covers 12 residues. The CDR3 DNA reads as TGTGCCAGCAGCTTCGGGTTCGGGGAGCTGTTTTTT. Translating gives CASSFGFGELFF.

V gene TRBV6-6 combines with J gene TRBJ2-1; 8 bases align to TRBD2. V trimming: 5 bases; J trimming: 8 bases; junction bases outside the gene matches: 5. The germline V gene encodes CDR1 MNHNY and CDR2 SVGAGI (reference sequence). There are 13 residues in the CDR3. The CDR3 region has the DNA TGTGCCAGCAGTCCCCCGGGGGGGGATGAGCAGTTCTTC. It specifies CASSPPGGDEQFF.

V is TRBV24-1 and J is TRBJ2-7; TRBD1 matches at 9 bases. The CDR3 runs 15 residues. Germline CDR1 and CDR2: KGHDR and SFDVKD. V trimming: 3 bases; J trimming: 5 bases; junction bases outside the gene matches: 7. Here the CDR3 reads CATSDAGTGSHEQYF. The CDR3 DNA sequence: TGTGCCACCAGTGATGCCGGGACAGGGAGCCACGAGCAGTACTTC.

CDR3 sequence reads: CASRRDRNNEQFF. CDR3 coding DNA: TGTGCCAGCAGGCGGGACAGGAACAATGAGCAGTTCTTC. The chain links TRBV2 to TRBJ2-1; 8 bases match TRBD1. V was clipped by 6 bases and J by 5 bases; unmatched bases: 3. The CDR3 covers 13 residues. Germline V lookup: CDR1 SNHLY, CDR2 FYNNEI.

J is TRBJ2-1 and V is TRBV5-1; 14 bases match TRBD2. The junction had 4 bases not matched to a gene; V was cut back by 4 bases and J by 7 bases. The CDR3 runs 15 residues. CDR1 and CDR2 from the germline V gene are SGHRS and YFSETQ. The CDR3 DNA reads as TGCGCCAGCAGCACCGGGACTAGCGGGGGAAATGAGCAGTTCTTC. Residues: CASSTGTSGGNEQFF.

This CDR3 is CASSPILGPGDQPQHF. DNA for the CDR3: TGTGCCAGCTCACCAATTCTCGGTCCGGGGGATCAGCCCCAGCATTTT. This sequence joins TRBV18 and TRBJ1-5, with D possibly TRBD1 on 5 matching bases. Trimming shortened V by 2 bases and J by 5 bases, and 16 bases separated the two germline ends. The germline gives CDR1 KGHSH, CDR2 LQKENI. The CDR3 is made up of 16 amino acids.

The gene calls are TRBV11-2 and TRBJ2-7; D is perhaps TRBD2 (6 bases). This CDR3 comprises 15 residues. The ends were cut back, 1 base at V and 2 bases at J, with 12 bases in the middle. From germline, CDR1 is SGHAT and CDR2 FQNNGV. Here the CDR3 DNA reads TGTGCCAGCAGCTTAGTTGGGCGGGAACCCTACGAGCAGTACTTC. Protein product: CASSLVGREPYEQYF.

V gene TRBV3-1 (or the pseudogene TRBV3-2) combines with J gene TRBJ2-7; 11 bases map to TRBD1. Germline lookup yields CDR1 LGHDT and CDR2 YNNKEL (reference sequence). The CDR3 is 15 amino acids. J was trimmed by 7 bases and V by 4 bases; bases with no gene match: 9. The CDR3 protein is CASSRVGQGAGEQYF. CDR3 nucleotides: TGTGCCAGCAGCCGAGTCGGACAGGGGGCAGGTGAGCAGTACTTC.

This clone was recorded at least ten times. The V and J genes are TRBV2 and TRBJ2-3; D remains ambiguous. Germline-derived CDR1 and CDR2 are SNHLY and FYNNEI. Trimming stripped 5 bases from V and 8 bases from J, with 11 bases between. This CDR3 contains 12 residues. CDR3: CASSQSGPTQYF. The DNA for the CDR3 is TGTGCCAGCAGTCAATCCGGTCCTACGCAGTATTTT.

The rearrangement joins TRBV19 to TRBJ1-5; a possible D gene is TRBD1 (6 bases). The V and J ends lost 6 bases and 5 bases respectively, with 14 bases between them. Germline values: CDR1 LNHDA, CDR2 SQIVND (reference sequence). The CDR3 consists of 14 residues. The CDR3 spells CASRFRQEHQPQHF. Here the CDR3 DNA reads TGTGCCAGTAGATTCCGACAGGAGCATCAGCCCCAGCATTTT. The whole variable domain, remainder taken from reference TRBV19 and TRBJ1-5, is DGGITQSPKYLFRKEGQNVTLSCEQNLNHDAMYWYRQDPGQGLRLIYYSQIVNDFQKGDIAEGYSVSREKKESFPLTVTSAQKNPTAFYLCASRFRQEHQPQHFGDGTRLSIL.

This clone was picked up one time. J is TRBJ2-3 and V is TRBV5-1; 8 nucleotides line up with TRBD2. The V gene's germline CDR1 is SGHRS and CDR2 YFSETQ. The CDR3 extends over 16 amino acids. The V and J ends lost 0 bases and 2 bases, in that order; junction bases with no gene match: 5. The CDR3 sequence is CASSLALAGHTDTQYF. The CDR3 region has the DNA TGCGCCAGCAGCTTGGCCCTAGCGGGTCACACAGATACGCAGTATTTT.

This sequence joins TRBV6-1 and TRBJ1-5; perhaps TRBD1 as D (6 bases). Per the germline V gene, CDR1 is MNHNS and CDR2 is SASEGT. Trimming removed 2 bases from V and 6 bases from J, with 11 bases in between. The length of the CDR3 is 14 residues. CDR3 in DNA: TGTGCCAGCAGTGAATCGGGGGGCGGTCAGCCCCAGCATTTT. Protein product: CASSESGGGQPQHF.

The CDR3 DNA sequence: TGTGCCAGCAGCTTGAGAGCCCCCACCGGGGAGCTGTTTTTT. Protein sequence: CASSLRAPTGELFF. The chain combines TRBV5-4 with TRBJ2-2; D unresolved. Per the germline V gene, CDR1 is SGHNT and CDR2 is YYREEE (reference sequence). The CDR3 contains 14 residues. V shed 1 base and J shed 4 bases, with 8 bases lying between them. The full variable domain, in which reference TRBV5-4 and TRBJ2-2 provide the parts outside the CDR3, is ETGVTQSPTHLIKTRGQQVTLRCSSQSGHNTVSWYQQALGQGPQFIFQYYREEENGRGNFPPRFSGLQFPNYSSELNVNALELDDSALYLCASSLRAPTGELFFGEGSRLTVL.

V and J are TRBV9 and TRBJ2-3, with 7 bases lining up with TRBD2. After removal of 0 bases from V and 4 bases from J, the junction contained 5 bases not matched to a gene. This CDR3 has 15 amino acids. The V gene's germline CDR1 is SGDLS and CDR2 YYNGEE. The CDR3 bases are TGTGCCAGCAGCGTAGATGGGGGAGGGCCAGATACGCAGTATTTT. Amino acid sequence: CASSVDGGGPDTQYF.

There are a few counts of this clone. The chain couples TRBV6-5 to TRBJ2-2; maybe TRBD1 (5 bases). V was trimmed by 4 bases and J by 7 bases, leaving 10 bases between them. The CDR3 contains 13 residues. From germline, CDR1 is MNHEY and CDR2 SVGAGI. CDR3 nucleotides: TGTGCCAGCAGTTCACAGGTTATCGGGGAGCTGTTTTTT. As protein: CASSSQVIGELFF.

For the CDR3, the DNA is TGTGCCAGCAGCCCGACTAGCGGGAGTCGCACCGGGGAGCTGTTTTTT. Translated, it gives CASSPTSGSRTGELFF. This chain uses TRBV3-1 (or the pseudogene TRBV3-2) with TRBJ2-2; 12 positions agree with TRBD2. Germline CDR1 is LGHDT and CDR2 is YNNKEL (reference sequence). There are 16 residues in the CDR3. The trim removed 4 bases at V and 4 bases at J, leaving 4 bases unmatched.

CDR3 protein: CASSYTGDSQETQYF. CDR3 bases: TGTGCCAGCAGTTACACGGGCGACAGCCAAGAGACCCAGTACTTC. The chain has TRBV6-5 and TRBJ2-5, with D perhaps TRBD1 (5 bases). V lost 2 bases, J lost 1 base, and 11 bases lay in between. The CDR3 sequence is 15 residues long. CDR1 and CDR2 (germline): MNHEY, SVGAGI.